Shown below are 28 T cell receptor beta chains from a single sample sequenced in a study of T cell changes during pregnancy in multiple sclerosis (dated by TCRdb to between 2019 and 2020). Receptors were amplified or captured by the immunoSEQ multiplex PCR assay. TCRdb retrieved this table from immuneACCESS and kept in-frame rearrangements only. Not all clones are present; in checked studies, unresolved V genes account for under half, and no reason is known for the remainder. Within this sample are some 60,000 clones, with about nine tenths of them counted one time only. Together, the top ten hold around 2.3% of the sample. The source material was peripheral blood, sampled in the first trimester of pregnancy. These receptors were obtained from a female donor in good health, enrolled as a control in a pregnancy study.

The CDR3 DNA is TGCGCCAGCAGCTTGGTTTCTAGCGGGAGGGGCACAGATACGCAGTATTTT. Protein sequence: CASSLVSSGRGTDTQYF. V usage is TRBV5-1 and J usage is TRBJ2-3, with 12 bases matching TRBD2. The V segment lost 0 bases and the J segment 1 base; nucleotides outside the gene matches: 3. CDR1 and CDR2 from the germline V gene are SGHRS and YFSETQ. This CDR3 region has 17 residues.

The chain recombines TRBV6-1 with TRBJ1-4; no reliable D call. This CDR3 is built from 15 residues. In germline, CDR1 is MNHNS, CDR2 SASEGT. V was clipped by 8 bases and J by 3 bases, with 16 bases between them. The CDR3 DNA reads TGTGCCAGCGAATATCAAACGCGGGCTAATGAAAAACTGTTTTTT. This codes for CASEYQTRANEKLFF.

V usage is TRBV5-1 and J usage is TRBJ2-3; 11 nucleotides line up with TRBD2. J gave up 10 bases and V 5 bases, and 9 bases lay outside the gene matches. The CDR3 sequence is 14 residues long. From germline, CDR1 is SGHRS and CDR2 YFSETQ. For the CDR3, the DNA is TGCGCCAGCAGGGGTAGCGGGGGGGTCCATGCGCAGTATTTT. Translated, it gives CASRGSGGVHAQYF.

This clone showed up just once. The rearrangement joins TRBV5-1 to TRBJ2-1; 11 bases map to TRBD2. This CDR3 has 14 amino acids. Germline CDR1 reads SGHRS; CDR2 reads YFSETQ. The V and J ends lost 4 bases and 9 bases, in that order; junction bases with no gene match: 6. CDR3: CASSISGGAVEQFF. The CDR3 coding sequence is TGCGCCAGCAGCATTAGCGGGGGGGCAGTTGAGCAGTTCTTC. The variable domain in full, with the rest retrieved from reference TRBV5-1 and TRBJ2-1, is KAGVTQTPRYLIKTRGQQVTLSCSPISGHRSVSWYQQTPGQGLQFLFEYFSETQRNKGNFPGRFSGRQFSNSRSEMNVSTLELGDSALYLCASSISGGAVEQFFGPGTRLTVL.

This CDR3 is CASSRGQGSPYEQYF. The CDR3 bases are TGTGCCAGCAGCCGGGGACAGGGGAGCCCCTACGAGCAGTACTTC. The chain couples TRBV28 to TRBJ2-7; TRBD1 aligns across 10 bases. The CDR3 sequence is 15 residues long. Trimming cost V 6 bases and J 2 bases; bases outside gene matches: 7. Germline V gene data show CDR1 as MDHEN and CDR2 as SYDVKM.

The chain uses TRBV6-5 and TRBJ1-2; a weak D match, TRBD1 (6 bases). Germline CDR1 is MNHEY and CDR2 is SVGAGI. This CDR3 is built from 14 residues. Trimming took off 8 bases at V and 4 bases at J, with 17 bases between the two ends. The CDR3 region has the DNA TGTGCCAGCGGGGAAGACAGGCCGCCCTATGGCTACACCTTC. Translating it yields CASGEDRPPYGYTF.

The gene calls are TRBV7-3 and TRBJ2-2; D ambiguous. The CDR3 consists of 14 residues. Germline V gives CDR1 SGHTA, CDR2 FQGTGA. V lost 2 bases to trimming and J lost 6 bases, with 10 bases between them. CDR3 nucleotide sequence: TGTGCCAGCAGCTTATTGGGCCACCCCGGGGAGCTGTTTTTT. Translated, it gives CASSLLGHPGELFF.

The J gene is TRBJ2-7, the V gene TRBV28, with D possibly matching TRBD1 (6 bases). In germline, CDR1 is MDHEN, CDR2 SYDVKM. The CDR3 runs to 12 residues. V was pared by 3 bases and J by 7 bases, with 10 bases between. The CDR3 loop is CASSLSGDEQYF. The CDR3 DNA sequence: TGTGCCAGCAGTTTGTCAGGGGATGAGCAGTACTTC.

This clone was picked up one time. The chain combines TRBV5-1 with TRBJ2-7, with D unclear. The CDR3 extends over 13 amino acids. The ends were cut back, 4 bases at V and 1 base at J, with 9 bases in the middle. In germline, CDR1 is SGHRS, CDR2 YFSETQ. The CDR3 is CASSVDGSYEQYF. The CDR3 nucleotides are TGCGCCAGCAGCGTGGACGGGTCCTACGAGCAGTACTTC.

V usage is TRBV4-1 and J usage is TRBJ2-2; D remains unclear. CDR3 length: 16 amino acids. Between the trimmed V and J ends, which lost 0 bases and 1 base, there was a span of 9 bases. The germline V gene encodes CDR1 MGHRA and CDR2 YSYEKL. The CDR3 DNA follows: TGCGCCAGCAGCCAAGATTCGGTTGAGAACACCGGGGAGCTGTTTTTT. The encoded protein is CASSQDSVENTGELFF.

The chain links TRBV18 to TRBJ2-7; D not resolved. The CDR3 is made up of 13 amino acids. Germline-derived CDR1 and CDR2 are KGHSH and LQKENI. V was shortened by 8 bases and J by 3 bases, with 14 bases between the two germline ends. CDR3 residues: CASTNSPLYEQYF. The DNA of the CDR3 is TGTGCCAGCACTAACTCCCCTCTCTACGAGCAGTACTTC.

This clone appeared once. The chain couples TRBV5-5 to TRBJ1-1, with D possibly TRBD1 on 5 matching bases. The CDR3 spans 12 residues. V lost 4 bases and J lost 6, with 10 bases in between. Germline V gene sequence: CDR1 SGHKS, CDR2 YYEKEE (reference sequence). CDR3 coding DNA: TGTGCCAGCAGCGCTAGGGGTCCTGAAGCTTTCTTT. Protein: CASSARGPEAFF.

This chain uses TRBV19 with TRBJ1-5; 7 bases match TRBD1. CDR1 and CDR2 (germline): LNHDA, SQIVND (reference sequence). J lost 4 bases, V lost 5 bases, and 5 bases had no gene match. This CDR3 is built from 14 residues. CDR3 residues: CASSAGGGNQPQHF. CDR3 sequence (DNA): TGTGCCAGTAGTGCAGGGGGTGGTAATCAGCCCCAGCATTTT.

The gene calls are TRBV2 and TRBJ1-6; tentatively, D is TRBD1 (5 bases). V gave up 3 bases and J gave up 13 bases, with 19 bases separating them. Germline V gives CDR1 SNHLY, CDR2 FYNNEI. CDR3 length: 15 amino acids. The CDR3 DNA reads as TGTGCCAGCAGTGACCTTGGACGGGGGGGATCGCCCCTCCACTTT. It translates to CASSDLGRGGSPLHF.

Notes on this clone: A junction boundary mismatches the germline segment, possibly from a read error. The chain links TRBV7-7 to TRBJ2-3; D call uncertain. The germline gives CDR1 SSHAT, CDR2 FNYEAQ (reference sequence). The CDR3 spans 13 residues. The CDR3 DNA reads TGTGCTAGCAGCCCCCTTGGCCAGGCCACGCAGTATTTT. Translation: CASSPLGQATQYF.

The gene calls are TRBV5-4 and TRBJ2-5; 8 bases agree with TRBD2. Trimming took 4 bases from V and 3 from J; bases not matched to a gene: 8. This CDR3 has 15 residues. CDR1 SGHNT and CDR2 YYREEE come from the germline V gene (reference sequence). The CDR3 is CASSPQGRGEETQYF. The CDR3 DNA sequence: TGTGCCAGCAGCCCCCAGGGGCGGGGGGAAGAGACCCAGTACTTC.

The chain recombines TRBV5-5 with TRBJ2-5; TRBD2 aligns across 12 bases. Germline CDR1 is SGHKS and CDR2 is YYEKEE (reference sequence). There are 14 residues in the CDR3. Losses at the gene ends were 0 bases for V and 6 bases for J; bases not matched to a gene: 0. The CDR3 nucleotides are TGTGCCAGCAGCTTGGGGACTAGCGGGAAGACCCAGTACTTC. Translation: CASSLGTSGKTQYF. Full variable domain (missing parts from reference TRBV5-5 and TRBJ2-5): DAGVTQSPTHLIKTRGQQVTLRCSPISGHKSVSWYQQVLGQGPQFIFQYYEKEERGRGNFPDRFSARQFPNYSSELNVNALLLGDSALYLCASSLGTSGKTQYFGPGTRLLVL.

V usage is TRBV7-9 and J usage is TRBJ2-3, with 8 bases fitting TRBD1. CDR1 and CDR2 from the germline V gene are SEHNR and FQNEAQ (reference sequence). The V segment lost 1 base and the J segment 4 bases; nucleotides outside the gene matches: 7. This CDR3 has 16 residues. CDR3 region: CASSLVDRVGPDTQYF. The CDR3 coding sequence is TGTGCCAGCAGCTTAGTGGACAGGGTAGGACCAGATACGCAGTATTTT.

In this sample, this clone turned up a few times. V is TRBV2 and J is TRBJ1-1; TRBD1 aligns across 9 bases. V lost 2 bases, J lost 0 bases, and 4 bases stayed unmatched. CDR1 and CDR2 (germline): SNHLY, FYNNEI. The CDR3 length is 16 residues. CDR3 DNA: TGTGCCAGCAGTGAAAAGGGACAGGGAGTGAACACTGAAGCTTTCTTT. Its translation: CASSEKGQGVNTEAFF.

V gene TRBV7-2 combines with J gene TRBJ2-7, with 9 positions matching TRBD1. V lost 2 bases to trimming and J lost 5 bases; unmatched junction nucleotides: 7. Germline V gene data show CDR1 as SGHTA and CDR2 as FQGNSA. CDR3 length: 15 amino acids. The CDR3 DNA reads as TGTGCCAGCAGCTTACTGGACAGGGGACCAGACGAGCAGTACTTC. It yields the protein CASSLLDRGPDEQYF.

Comments on this clone: The junction shows a germline mismatch at one end, possibly a read error. J is TRBJ2-1 and V is TRBV7-9, with 11 bases fitting TRBD2. This CDR3 is built from 16 residues. Germline V gene sequence: CDR1 SEHNR, CDR2 FQNEAQ (reference sequence). DNA of the CDR3: TGTGCCAGCAGCTTAATGGGGACTAGCGGTAACAATCAGCAGTTCTTC. Residues: CASSLMGTSGNNQQFF. The full variable domain, in which reference TRBV7-9 and TRBJ2-1 provide the parts outside the CDR3, is DTGVSQNPRHKITKRGQNVTFRCDPISEHNRLYWYRQTLGQGPEFLTYFQNEAQLEKSRLLSDRFSAERPKGSFSTLEIQRTEQGDSAMYLCASSLMGTSGNNQQFFGPGTRLTVL.

V usage is TRBV4-1 and J usage is TRBJ1-1; D gene ambiguous. The CDR3 spans 16 residues. The germline V gene has CDR1 MGHRA and CDR2 YSYEKL. With 2 bases removed from V and 4 bases from J, the gap between germline ends came to 17 bases. CDR3 bases: TGCGCCAGCAGCCAAACCGAGGCCATACGAAGCACTGAAGCTTTCTTT. It is translated as CASSQTEAIRSTEAFF.

V and J are TRBV1 and TRBJ2-2; the D call in the table, TRBD2, was not verified against the DNA. TRBV1 is a known pseudogene. This CDR3 comprises 14 residues. CDR3 sequence: CTSRRGLASGELFF. The CDR3 bases are TGCACCAGCAGGCGTGGACTAGCGTCCGGGGAGCTGTTTTTT.

The rearrangement links TRBV6-1 to TRBJ2-7; tentative D call: TRBD1 (6 bases). This CDR3 contains 14 residues. CDR1 and CDR2 from the germline V gene are MNHNS and SASEGT. Deletions cut 4 bases from V and 3 bases from J, with 13 bases between. DNA of the CDR3: TGTGCCAGCAGTGCGCCGGACAGCTACTACGAGCAGTACTTC. It specifies CASSAPDSYYEQYF.

The genes are TRBV13 and TRBJ2-5, with D possibly being TRBD2 (6 bases). Trimming removed 5 bases from V and 6 bases from J, with 16 bases in between. Germline assignment: CDR1 PRHDT and CDR2 FYEKMQ (reference sequence). The CDR3 has 14 residues. The CDR3 DNA reads TGTGCCAGCAGCCGAGTAGCGGTCCTGCAGACCCAGTACTTC. Protein product: CASSRVAVLQTQYF.

The chain links TRBV7-2 to TRBJ2-1, with 12 bases matching TRBD2. Germline CDR1 reads SGHTA; CDR2 reads FQGNSA. CDR3 length: 15 residues. Trimming took 6 bases from V and 2 from J; bases not matched to a gene: 2. The CDR3 spells CASSSSGGAYNEQFF. The CDR3 DNA follows: TGTGCCAGCAGTTCTAGCGGGGGGGCCTACAATGAGCAGTTCTTC.

The genes are TRBV2 and TRBJ2-1; 11 nucleotides align to TRBD2. J lost 4 bases, V lost 6 bases, and 5 bases had no gene match. Germline CDR1 reads SNHLY; CDR2 reads FYNNEI. This CDR3 has 15 residues. In DNA form, the CDR3 reads TGTGCCAGCAGAGAGACTAGCGGGATATACAATGAGCAGTTCTTC. Protein product: CASRETSGIYNEQFF.

J is TRBJ1-1 and V is TRBV11-2; D is uncertain. CDR1 and CDR2 from the germline V gene are SGHAT and FQNNGV. With 0 bases removed from V and 5 bases from J, the gap between germline ends came to 10 bases. The CDR3 runs 14 residues. CDR3 protein: CASSLDTGNTEAFF. CDR3 DNA sequence: TGTGCCAGCAGCTTAGATACCGGGAATACTGAAGCTTTCTTT.